One and the same sample provided the 16 T cell receptor beta chains below, sequenced in a study of blood T cell repertoires in COVID-19. TCRdb keeps only in-frame clones here, not all; method: immunoSEQ multiplex PCR. The sample contains about 300,000 clones, roughly 92% of which appear only once. Material for sequencing was peripheral blood. These TCRs come from a woman in her 30s with COVID-19, enrolled during active disease.

This sequence joins TRBV11-3 and TRBJ2-1, with 7 nucleotides matching TRBD1. Germline V gives CDR1 SGHNT, CDR2 YENEEA. The CDR3 covers 15 residues. Trimming took 3 bases from V and 1 from J; bases not matched to a gene: 3. CDR3 DNA sequence: TGTGCCAGCAGCTTCCGGGACAGTTCCTACAATGAGCAGTTCTTC. This sequence encodes CASSFRDSSYNEQFF.

CDR3 in DNA: TGTGCCAGCAAACAGGTTAATTCACCCCTCCACTTT. Its protein product is CASKQVNSPLHF. The chain employs TRBV6-5 and TRBJ1-6, with D perhaps matching TRBD1 (5 bases). Trimming took 7 bases from V and 6 from J, leaving 7 bases between them. CDR3 length: 12 residues. Germline-derived CDR1 and CDR2 are MNHEY and SVGAGI.

The chain's CDR3 is CASSAWGGENNSPLHF. For the CDR3, the DNA is TGTGCCAGCAGTGCGTGGGGGGGCGAGAATAATTCACCCCTCCACTTT. The rearrangement uses TRBV6-6 and TRBJ1-6; perhaps TRBD1 as D (6 bases). Per the germline V gene, CDR1 is MNHNY and CDR2 is SVGAGI (reference sequence). The CDR3 covers 16 residues. Trimming pared 5 bases from V and 5 bases from J, leaving 16 bases between.

The chain is built from TRBV7-9 and TRBJ1-2; 7 positions match TRBD1. From germline, CDR1 is SEHNR and CDR2 FQNEAQ (reference sequence). The CDR3 extends over 14 amino acids. V was pared by 5 bases and J by 7 bases, with 10 bases of the junction left unmatched. The CDR3, as DNA: TGTGCCAGCAGCCTACCCACAGGGGCTCTTGGCTACACCTTC. Its translation: CASSLPTGALGYTF.

The chain is built from TRBV5-5 and TRBJ1-4, with 8 bases lining up with TRBD1. Germline V gene data show CDR1 as SGHKS and CDR2 as YYEKEE (reference sequence). V lost 1 base and J lost 8; bases outside the gene matches: 10. The CDR3 is 16 amino acids. The CDR3 nucleotides read TGTGCCAGCAGCTTGTTGGCGGACAGGGCGTTGGAAAAACTGTTTTTT. It yields the protein CASSLLADRALEKLFF.

This chain links TRBV2 with TRBJ2-2; unclear D gene. CDR3 length equals 15 residues. Between the trimmed V and J ends, which lost 5 bases and 1 base, there was a span of 11 bases. The V gene's germline CDR1 is SNHLY and CDR2 FYNNEI. The DNA of the CDR3 is TGTGCCAGCAGTAGAGGTCTAGGGAACACCGGGGAGCTGTTTTTT. Protein product: CASSRGLGNTGELFF. Supplemented by reference TRBV2 and TRBJ2-2, the full variable domain reads EPEVTQTPSHQVTQMGQEVILRCVPISNHLYFYWYRQILGQKVEFLVSFYNNEISEKSEIFDDQFSVERPDGSNFTLKIRSTKLEDSAMYFCASSRGLGNTGELFFGEGSRLTVL.

The chain is built from TRBV19 and TRBJ2-2; the D gene is possibly TRBD2 (5 bases). CDR1 LNHDA and CDR2 SQIVND come from the germline V gene (reference sequence). This CDR3 has 13 amino acids. The ends were cut back, 6 bases at V and 4 bases at J, with 9 bases in the middle. This CDR3 is CASRTITTGELFF. CDR3 coding DNA: TGTGCCAGTAGGACTATAACCACCGGGGAGCTGTTTTTT.

This clone was detected once. The chain has TRBV5-1 and TRBJ2-1, with 9 bases fitting TRBD1. V was pared by 4 bases and J by 7 bases, with 12 bases of the junction left unmatched. CDR1 is SGHRS and CDR2 is YFSETQ in the germline V gene. The CDR3 length is 16 residues. CDR3 sequence: CASSASRTGAGNEQFF. The CDR3 DNA reads TGCGCCAGCAGCGCCTCCCGGACAGGGGCAGGGAATGAGCAGTTCTTC.

The chain is built from TRBV5-1 and TRBJ2-1, with 12 bases aligning to TRBD2. The CDR3 totals 16 residues. Germline CDR1 reads SGHRS; CDR2 reads YFSETQ. The J segment lost 8 bases and the V segment lost 0 bases, leaving 6 bases of the junction unmatched. Here the CDR3 reads CASSLGLAGAGHEQFF. CDR3 in DNA: TGCGCCAGCAGCTTGGGACTAGCGGGAGCTGGCCATGAGCAGTTCTTC.

The chain uses TRBV2 and TRBJ1-2, with a possible D match to TRBD1 (6 bases). The germline V gene has CDR1 SNHLY and CDR2 FYNNEI. Trimming stripped 4 bases from V and 0 bases from J, with 12 bases between. The CDR3 totals 15 residues. In DNA form, the CDR3 reads TGTGCCAGCAGTGTTGCCGGGACACCTAACTATGGCTACACCTTC. This codes for CASSVAGTPNYGYTF.

The chain joins TRBV3-1 (or the pseudogene TRBV3-2) to TRBJ1-2; D is possibly TRBD1 (5 bases). CDR3 length equals 15 residues. From germline, CDR1 is LGHDT and CDR2 YNNKEL (reference sequence). V was shortened by 0 bases and J by 4 bases, with 12 bases between the two germline ends. DNA for the CDR3: TGTGCCAGCAGCCAAGATGGGGGACTGTCCTATGGCTACACCTTC. Amino acid sequence: CASSQDGGLSYGYTF.

The chain is built from TRBV21-1 and TRBJ1-3. TRBV21-1 is deemed a pseudogene. The CDR3 totals 17 residues. Written as DNA, the CDR3 is TGTGCCAGCAGCCAAAGGGAGGGACTGACACCTGGAAACACCATATATTTT. Residues: CASSQREGLTPGNTIYF.

The chain recombines TRBV5-8 with TRBJ1-1; the match to TRBD1 covers 9 bases. V dropped 6 bases and J dropped 0; count of bases not matched to a gene: 9. This CDR3 region has 16 residues. Germline CDR1 and CDR2: SGHTS and YDEGEE. Written as DNA, the CDR3 is TGTGCCAGCAAGAACAGGGGGCTTTTGATGAACACTGAAGCTTTCTTT. Its translation: CASKNRGLLMNTEAFF.

The V call is TRBV28, the J call TRBJ1-1; unclear D gene. Germline V lookup: CDR1 MDHEN, CDR2 SYDVKM. V lost 6 bases, J lost 0 bases, and 14 bases lay in between. This CDR3 region has 15 residues. The CDR3 protein is CASRRLRVVNTEAFF. The CDR3 DNA reads TGTGCCAGCAGACGATTGAGAGTTGTGAACACTGAAGCTTTCTTT.

The count of this clone is one. The chain couples TRBV10-3 to TRBJ2-7; TRBD1 agrees at 11 bases. J lost 5 bases, V lost 2 bases, and 2 bases had no gene match. There are 14 residues in the CDR3. Per the germline V gene, CDR1 is ENHRY and CDR2 is SYGVKD. This chain's CDR3 is CAISEGQGADEQYF. In DNA form, the CDR3 reads TGTGCCATCAGTGAGGGACAGGGGGCGGACGAGCAGTACTTC.

The chain uses TRBV5-8 and TRBJ2-1; 12 bases line up with TRBD2. Germline values: CDR1 SGHTS, CDR2 YDEGEE. The CDR3 sequence is 17 residues long. V lost 4 bases and J lost 9; bases outside the gene matches: 14. The CDR3 is CASSRVKTSGSHAEQFF. As DNA, the CDR3 is TGTGCCAGCAGCCGAGTGAAGACTAGCGGGAGTCATGCTGAGCAGTTCTTC.